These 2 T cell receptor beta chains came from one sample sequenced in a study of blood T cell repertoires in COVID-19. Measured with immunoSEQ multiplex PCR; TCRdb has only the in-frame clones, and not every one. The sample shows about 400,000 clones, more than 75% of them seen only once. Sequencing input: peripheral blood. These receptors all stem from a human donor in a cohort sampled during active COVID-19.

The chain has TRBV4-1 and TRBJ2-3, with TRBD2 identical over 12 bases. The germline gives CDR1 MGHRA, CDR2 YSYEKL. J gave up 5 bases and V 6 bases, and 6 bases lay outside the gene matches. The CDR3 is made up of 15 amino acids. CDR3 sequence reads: CASRLTGLAGDTQYF. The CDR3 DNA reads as TGCGCCAGCAGACTTACGGGACTAGCGGGAGATACGCAGTATTTT.

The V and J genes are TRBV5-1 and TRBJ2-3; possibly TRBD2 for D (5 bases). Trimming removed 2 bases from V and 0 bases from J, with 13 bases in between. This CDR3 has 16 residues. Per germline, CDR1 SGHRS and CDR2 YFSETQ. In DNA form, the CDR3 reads TGCGCCAGCAGCTTCCGGCGGGTACCTAGCACAGATACGCAGTATTTT. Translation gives CASSFRRVPSTDTQYF.